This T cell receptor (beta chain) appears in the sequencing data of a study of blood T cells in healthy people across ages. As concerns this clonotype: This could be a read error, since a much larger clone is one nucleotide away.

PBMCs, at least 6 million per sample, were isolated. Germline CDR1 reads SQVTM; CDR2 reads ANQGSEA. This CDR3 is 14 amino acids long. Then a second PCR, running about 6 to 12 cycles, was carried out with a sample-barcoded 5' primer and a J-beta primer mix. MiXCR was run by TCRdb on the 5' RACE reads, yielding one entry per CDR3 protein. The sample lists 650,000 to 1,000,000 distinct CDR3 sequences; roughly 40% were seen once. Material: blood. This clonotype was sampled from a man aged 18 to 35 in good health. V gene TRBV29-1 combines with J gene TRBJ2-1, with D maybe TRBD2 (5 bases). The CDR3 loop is CRGLRLTSYNEQFF. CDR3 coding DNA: TGCCGCGGACTCAGGCTTACTTCCTACAATGAGCAGTTCTTC.